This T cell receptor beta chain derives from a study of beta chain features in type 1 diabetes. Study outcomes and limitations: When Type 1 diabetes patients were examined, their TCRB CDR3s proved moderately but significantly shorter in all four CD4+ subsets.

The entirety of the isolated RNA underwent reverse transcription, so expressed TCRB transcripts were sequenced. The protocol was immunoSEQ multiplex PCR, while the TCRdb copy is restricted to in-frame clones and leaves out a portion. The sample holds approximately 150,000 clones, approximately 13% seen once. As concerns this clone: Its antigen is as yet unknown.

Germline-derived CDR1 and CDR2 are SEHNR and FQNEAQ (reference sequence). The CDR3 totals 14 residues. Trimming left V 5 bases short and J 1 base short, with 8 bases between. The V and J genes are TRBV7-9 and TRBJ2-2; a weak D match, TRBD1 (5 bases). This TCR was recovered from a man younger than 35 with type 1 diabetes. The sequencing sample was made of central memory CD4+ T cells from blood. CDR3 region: CASSQGWNTGELFF. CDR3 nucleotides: TGTGCCAGCAGCCAGGGTTGGAACACCGGGGAGCTGTTTTTT.